The following is a TCR beta chain sequence with its context. The entry originates in a study of blood T cell repertoires in COVID-19. Germline assignment: CDR1 SNHLY and CDR2 FYNNEI. This CDR3 contains 16 residues. Trimming took off 7 bases at V and 4 bases at J, with 22 bases between the two ends. Assay: immunoSEQ multiplex PCR; the TCRdb copy retains only in-frame clones and omits some. Among 360,000 or so clones, roughly nine tenths were seen once, and the ten largest hold over 3.5%. The chain uses TRBV2 and TRBJ1-1; tentatively, D is TRBD1 (6 bases). Sequenced material: peripheral blood. The TCR was taken from a woman aged 55-75 years with COVID-19, enrolled during active disease. CDR3 coding DNA: TGTGCCAGCACAATTGGACAGACCGCCAATCCCACTGAAGCTTTCTTT. Amino acid sequence: CASTIGQTANPTEAFF.